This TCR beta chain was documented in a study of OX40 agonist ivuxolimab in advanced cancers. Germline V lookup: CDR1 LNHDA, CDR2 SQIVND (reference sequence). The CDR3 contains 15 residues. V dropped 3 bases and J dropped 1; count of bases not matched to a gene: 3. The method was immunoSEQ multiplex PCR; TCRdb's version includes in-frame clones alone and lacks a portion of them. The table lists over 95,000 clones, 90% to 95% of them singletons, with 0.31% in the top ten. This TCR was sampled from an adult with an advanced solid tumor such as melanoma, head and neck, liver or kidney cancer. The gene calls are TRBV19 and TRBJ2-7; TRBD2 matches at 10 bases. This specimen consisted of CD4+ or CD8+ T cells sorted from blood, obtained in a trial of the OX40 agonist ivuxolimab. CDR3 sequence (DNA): TGTGCCAGTAGTATTGTAGCGGGAGGTTCCTACGAGCAGTACTTC. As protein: CASSIVAGGSYEQYF.